These 29 T cell receptor beta chains were all obtained from the same sample, sequenced in a study of OX40 agonist ivuxolimab in advanced cancers. Produced via immunoSEQ multiplex PCR; TCRdb's table is partial and in-frame only. The table records 95,000 to 150,000 clones, roughly nine tenths of them present only once. The sample consisted of CD4+ or CD8+ T cells sorted from blood, taken in a trial of the OX40 agonist ivuxolimab. The receptors originated from an adult with an advanced solid tumor such as melanoma, head and neck, liver or kidney cancer.

The chain carries TRBV29-1 and TRBJ1-1, with TRBD1 matching over 7 bases. The CDR3 extends over 13 amino acids. V lost 3 bases and J lost 6; bases outside the gene matches: 7. Germline-derived CDR1 and CDR2 are SQVTM and ANQGSEA. The CDR3 region is CSVDATGMAEAFF. The CDR3 DNA reads TGCAGCGTTGACGCGACAGGGATGGCTGAAGCTTTCTTT.

The chain couples TRBV11-3 to TRBJ2-2; weak D call: TRBD1 (5 bases). The germline gives CDR1 SGHNT, CDR2 YENEEA. This CDR3 is 15 amino acids long. The V and J ends lost 5 bases and 1 base respectively, with 11 bases between them. The CDR3 region is CASSRRTGNTGELFF. CDR3 nucleotides: TGTGCCAGCAGCCGAAGAACAGGGAACACCGGGGAGCTGTTTTTT.

The chain has TRBV28 and TRBJ2-3; a possible D gene is TRBD2 (7 bases). V was shortened by 2 bases and J by 6 bases, with 15 bases between the two germline ends. Germline-derived CDR1 and CDR2 are MDHEN and SYDVKM. The CDR3 is made up of 15 amino acids. The CDR3 DNA follows: TGTGCCAGCAGTTTACCCGGGACTACAGGGGATACGCAGTATTTT. As protein: CASSLPGTTGDTQYF.

The rearrangement links TRBV5-6 to TRBJ2-1; 7 bases line up with TRBD2. Trimming at V came to 2 bases and at J to 4 bases, leaving 6 bases not matched to a gene. This CDR3 is 15 amino acids long. Germline CDR1 is SGHDT and CDR2 is YYEEEE. CDR3 nucleotides: TGTGCCAGCAGCTTTTTGTCGGGGGGTTACAATGAGCAGTTCTTC. It encodes CASSFLSGGYNEQFF.

This chain joins TRBV7-2 and TRBJ2-5, with D unresolved. The germline V gene encodes CDR1 SGHTA and CDR2 FQGNSA. V was cut by 0 bases and J by 1 base, with 6 bases left in between. This CDR3 has 14 amino acids. CDR3 sequence: CASSLALRQETQYF. Written as DNA, the CDR3 is TGTGCCAGCAGCTTAGCGCTGCGCCAAGAGACCCAGTACTTC.

This chain uses TRBV6-1 with TRBJ1-1; D is undetermined. CDR1 and CDR2 (germline): MNHNS, SASEGT. Trimming cost V 6 bases and J 2 bases, with 7 bases left between them. This CDR3 has 12 residues. The CDR3 nucleotides read TGTGCCAGCAGGACGACAAACACTGAAGCTTTCTTT. This translates into CASRTTNTEAFF.

In this sample, this clone turned up once. The chain joins TRBV29-1 to TRBJ2-2, with 12 bases that match TRBD2. The CDR3 length is 14 residues. Per the germline V gene, CDR1 is SQVTM and CDR2 is ANQGSEA. Trimming removed 6 bases from V and 4 bases from J; junction bases left unmatched: 3. DNA of the CDR3: TGCAGCGTGAAGACTAGCGGGGGCACCGGGGAGCTGTTTTTT. Translation gives CSVKTSGGTGELFF.

The chain links TRBV7-6 to TRBJ2-3; unclear D gene. This CDR3 is 14 amino acids long. V was pared by 0 bases and J by 2 bases, with 6 bases between. Germline V gene lookup returns CDR1 SGHVS and CDR2 FNYEAQ. The CDR3 region is CASSLAPNTDTQYF. In DNA, the CDR3 is TGTGCCAGCAGCTTAGCACCCAACACAGATACGCAGTATTTT.

This chain joins TRBV6-5 and TRBJ1-1; D is undetermined. Per germline, CDR1 MNHEY and CDR2 SVGAGI. This CDR3 has 15 residues. V was trimmed by 0 bases and J by 1 base, leaving 9 bases between them. The CDR3 nucleotides are TGTGCCAGCAGTTACTCGAACTCCCCGAACACTGAAGCTTTCTTT. This gives the protein CASSYSNSPNTEAFF.

This clone was observed once. J is TRBJ2-7 and V is TRBV9, with 7 positions matching TRBD2. Trimming cost V 4 bases and J 3 bases; bases outside gene matches: 7. Germline V gene sequence: CDR1 SGDLS, CDR2 YYNGEE. This CDR3 has 14 amino acids. In DNA, the CDR3 is TGTGCCAGCAGCCCGACGACTAGCAACTACGAGCAGTACTTC. Translating it yields CASSPTTSNYEQYF.

This clone was recorded only once. The chain joins TRBV9 to TRBJ2-1, with 7 positions matching TRBD1. V dropped 2 bases and J dropped 7; count of bases not matched to a gene: 9. Germline V gives CDR1 SGDLS, CDR2 YYNGEE. The CDR3 length is 15 residues. The CDR3 DNA sequence: TGTGCCAGCAGCGTCGCAGGGGGATTGAAAAATGAGCAGTTCTTC. It is translated as CASSVAGGLKNEQFF.

V and J are TRBV28 and TRBJ1-1, with D possibly being TRBD1 (6 bases). CDR3 size: 15 residues. The V end lost 8 bases, the J end lost 3 bases, and 19 bases lay between the germline ends. Germline V CDR1 and CDR2: MDHEN, SYDVKM. The CDR3 DNA follows: TGTGCCAGCCCTCCCCTTCTAGGGGGGGACACTGAAGCTTTCTTT. As protein: CASPPLLGGDTEAFF.

This clone showed up just once. This chain connects TRBV7-6 to TRBJ2-7, with 7 nucleotides matching TRBD2. This CDR3 has 14 amino acids. CDR1 SGHVS and CDR2 FNYEAQ come from the germline V gene. V lost 1 base to trimming and J lost 4 bases; unmatched junction nucleotides: 4. The CDR3 nucleotides are TGTGCCAGCAGCTTAGGTGGACTAGAGTACGAGCAGTACTTC. It yields the protein CASSLGGLEYEQYF.

The chain links TRBV11-2 to TRBJ2-7; D is possibly TRBD1 (8 bases). This CDR3 has 14 residues. The V gene's germline CDR1 is SGHAT and CDR2 FQNNGV. Trimming left V 5 bases short and J 4 bases short, with 15 bases between. The CDR3 nucleotides read TGTGCCAGCAGCCATGGACAGGGAGGGTACGAGCAGTACTTC. Protein sequence: CASSHGQGGYEQYF.

The chain couples TRBV5-1 to TRBJ1-6, with D possibly TRBD1 on 6 matching bases. V was trimmed by 4 bases and J by 8 bases, leaving 19 bases between them. Germline CDR1 SGHRS, CDR2 YFSETQ. This CDR3 has 16 residues. In DNA, the CDR3 is TGCGCCAGCAGCCAGGACAGTCGCGGGGGGGATTCACCCCTCCACTTT. Translation: CASSQDSRGGDSPLHF.

The rearrangement joins TRBV7-2 to TRBJ1-6; D possibly corresponds to TRBD1 (6 bases). With 4 bases removed from V and 6 bases from J, the gap between germline ends came to 10 bases. CDR1 and CDR2 from the germline V gene are SGHTA and FQGNSA. This CDR3 has 14 residues. CDR3: CASSSHRVNSPLHF. The CDR3 region has the DNA TGTGCCAGCAGCTCCCACAGGGTTAATTCACCCCTCCACTTT.

The rearrangement joins TRBV19 to TRBJ2-6, with a possible D match to TRBD2 (7 bases). Germline V lookup: CDR1 LNHDA, CDR2 SQIVND (reference sequence). V dropped 6 bases and J dropped 0 bases, with 15 bases sitting between them. CDR3 length: 17 residues. The CDR3 nucleotides are TGTGCCAGTAGAACGAGGGGGGGACACTCTGGGGCCAACGTCCTGACTTTC. This sequence encodes CASRTRGGHSGANVLTF.

The V gene is TRBV10-2, the J gene TRBJ2-3; 14 bases agree with TRBD2. V gave up 10 bases and J gave up 1 base; unmatched junction bases: 7. The CDR3 loop spans 16 amino acids. Germline V gene sequence: CDR1 WSHSY, CDR2 SAAADI. CDR3 region: CATRPGLAGGTDTQYF. The CDR3 DNA is TGCGCCACCCGACCGGGACTAGCGGGGGGCACAGATACGCAGTATTTT.

The rearrangement joins TRBV7-2 to TRBJ2-2, with 9 bases aligning to TRBD1. The V segment lost 5 bases and the J segment 7 bases; nucleotides outside the gene matches: 5. Germline CDR1 and CDR2: SGHTA and FQGNSA. The CDR3 sequence is 14 residues long. CDR3 sequence reads: CASSQDRGIGELFF. CDR3 DNA: TGTGCCAGCAGCCAGGACAGGGGAATCGGGGAGCTGTTTTTT.

The rearrangement joins TRBV6-6 to TRBJ1-1; TRBD1 matches at 8 bases. The CDR3 is 15 residues long. Unmatched junction bases numbered 8, after V lost 4 bases and J lost 4 bases. Germline assignment: CDR1 MNHNY and CDR2 SVGAGI (reference sequence). CDR3 in amino acids: CASSSAGGGTTEAFF. The CDR3 DNA follows: TGTGCCAGCAGTTCCGCAGGGGGCGGTACCACTGAAGCTTTCTTT.

In its sample, this clone was seen once. The chain employs TRBV28 and TRBJ1-2, with 10 bases matching TRBD1. CDR1 is MDHEN and CDR2 is SYDVKM in the germline V gene. V trimming: 4 bases; J trimming: 7 bases; junction bases outside the gene matches: 12. CDR3 length: 16 amino acids. The CDR3 loop reads CASSSPGQGIGGGYTF. CDR3 bases: TGTGCCAGCAGTTCGCCGGGACAGGGGATAGGGGGTGGCTACACCTTC.

The rearrangement links TRBV27 to TRBJ1-5; D might be TRBD1 (5 bases). CDR1 MNHEY and CDR2 SMNVEV come from the germline V gene (reference sequence). V shed 1 base and J shed 6 bases, with 13 bases lying between them. The length of the CDR3 is 15 residues. This chain's CDR3 is CASSLYGVTGQPQHF. The CDR3, as DNA: TGTGCCAGCAGTTTATACGGGGTAACAGGTCAGCCCCAGCATTTT.

V and J are TRBV19 and TRBJ2-5; D might be TRBD1 or TRBD2, each matching 5 bases. Per the germline V gene, CDR1 is LNHDA and CDR2 is SQIVND (reference sequence). V was clipped by 7 bases and J by 7 bases, with 16 bases between them. The CDR3 loop spans 13 amino acids. CDR3 nucleotides: TGTGCCAGTATCGCCGGGACGCAGGGGACCCAGTACTTC. It is translated as CASIAGTQGTQYF. Supplemented by reference TRBV19 and TRBJ2-5, the full variable domain reads DGGITQSPKYLFRKEGQNVTLSCEQNLNHDAMYWYRQDPGQGLRLIYYSQIVNDFQKGDIAEGYSVSREKKESFPLTVTSAQKNPTAFYLCASIAGTQGTQYFGPGTRLLVL.

The V and J genes are TRBV9 and TRBJ2-1, with 8 positions matching TRBD2. The CDR3 sequence is 18 residues long. Germline trimming cut 0 bases from V and 3 bases from J; bases unmatched to any gene: 11. Germline lookup yields CDR1 SGDLS and CDR2 YYNGEE. The CDR3 DNA is TGTGCCAGCAGCGTAGGTGTAACTAGCGGATCTCACTACAATGAGCAGTTCTTC. This encodes CASSVGVTSGSHYNEQFF.

The chain couples TRBV5-4 to TRBJ2-7; possibly TRBD1 for D (6 bases). The CDR3 runs to 15 residues. V lost 4 bases to trimming and J lost 0 bases, with 14 bases between them. Germline loops: CDR1 SGHNT, CDR2 YYREEE (reference sequence). The CDR3 coding sequence is TGTGCCAGCAGCCCAAGGGGGTCCAGCTCCTACGAGCAGTACTTC. It is translated as CASSPRGSSSYEQYF.

The rearrangement joins TRBV11-2 to TRBJ2-5; D may be TRBD2 (6 bases). TRBJ2-7 explains the end of the DNA better; the J call may be wrong. The germline V gene encodes CDR1 SGHAT and CDR2 FQNNGV. The CDR3 is 13 amino acids. CDR3 sequence reads: CASSPGLRYEQYF. The CDR3 nucleotides are TGTGCCAGCAGTCCGGGACTTAGATACGAGCAGTACTTC.

J is TRBJ2-1 and V is TRBV7-9; tentative D call: TRBD2 (6 bases). The ends were cut back, 5 bases at V and 0 bases at J, with 11 bases in the middle. The CDR3 is 15 amino acids. Germline V gene sequence: CDR1 SEHNR, CDR2 FQNEAQ (reference sequence). The CDR3 is CASSPGRSSYNEQFF. The CDR3 DNA is TGTGCCAGCAGCCCTGGGAGGAGCTCCTACAATGAGCAGTTCTTC. The full variable domain, with the rest looked up from reference TRBV7-9 and TRBJ2-1, is DTGVSQNPRHKITKRGQNVTFRCDPISEHNRLYWYRQTLGQGPEFLTYFQNEAQLEKSRLLSDRFSAERPKGSFSTLEIQRTEQGDSAMYLCASSPGRSSYNEQFFGPGTRLTVL.

This clone was seen a single time. The gene calls are TRBV10-2 and TRBJ2-7; 9 nucleotides align to TRBD1. Germline V gene data show CDR1 as WSHSY and CDR2 as SAAADI. J lost 6 bases, V lost 2 bases, and 5 bases had no gene match. This CDR3 spans 14 amino acids. CDR3 DNA: TGCGCCAGCAGTGAGGGGACAGGGCTAGGCGAGCAGTACTTC. Protein sequence: CASSEGTGLGEQYF.

The chain recombines TRBV27 with TRBJ2-1; 7 bases agree with TRBD2. From germline, CDR1 is MNHEY and CDR2 SMNVEV (reference sequence). The CDR3 sequence is 13 residues long. V lost 10 bases, J lost 0 bases, and 3 bases stayed unmatched. The CDR3, as DNA: TGTGCCACGCGGGGGAGCTCCTACAATGAGCAGTTCTTC. This gives the protein CATRGSSYNEQFF.